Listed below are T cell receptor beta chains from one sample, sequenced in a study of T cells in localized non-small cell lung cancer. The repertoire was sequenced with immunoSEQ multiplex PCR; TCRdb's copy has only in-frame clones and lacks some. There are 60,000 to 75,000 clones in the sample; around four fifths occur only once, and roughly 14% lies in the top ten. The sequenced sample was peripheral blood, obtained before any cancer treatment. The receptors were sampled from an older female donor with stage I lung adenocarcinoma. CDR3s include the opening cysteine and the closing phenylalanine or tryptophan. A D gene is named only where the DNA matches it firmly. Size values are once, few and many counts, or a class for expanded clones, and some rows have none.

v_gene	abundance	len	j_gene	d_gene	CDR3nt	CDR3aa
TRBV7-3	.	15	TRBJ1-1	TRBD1	TGTGCCAGCAGCCAGGGGACAGGGTGGAACACTGAAGCTTTCTTT	CASSQGTGWNTEAFF
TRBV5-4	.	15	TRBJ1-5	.	TGTGCCAGCAGCTTGGCGGGGGCCTCCAATCAGCCCCAGCATTTT	CASSLAGASNQPQHF
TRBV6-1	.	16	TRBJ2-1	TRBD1	TGTGCCAGCAGTGGACAGGGAACCCCCCGCGACAATGAGCAGTTCTTC	CASSGQGTPRDNEQFF
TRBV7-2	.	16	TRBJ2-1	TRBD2	TGTGCCAGCAGCCCGCGGGGGGGGGCCTCCTACAATGAGCAGTTCTTC	CASSPRGGASYNEQFF
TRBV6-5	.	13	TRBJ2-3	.	TGTGCCAGCAGTTTTCGACAGACAGATACGCAGTATTTT	CASSFRQTDTQYF
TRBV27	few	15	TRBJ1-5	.	TGTGCCAGCTCTCCTAGTGGAGGGGCCAATCAGCCCCAGCATTTT	CASSPSGGANQPQHF
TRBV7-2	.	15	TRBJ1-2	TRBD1	TGTGCCAGCAGCTTATTCGGGACAGGGGGAAATGGCTACACCTTC	CASSLFGTGGNGYTF
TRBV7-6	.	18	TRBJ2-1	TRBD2	TGTGCCAGCAGCCCACTCGGGGTGGCTAGCGGGGGTCGGAATGAGCAGTTCTTC	CASSPLGVASGGRNEQFF
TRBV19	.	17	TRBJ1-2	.	TGTGCCAGTAGTAAGCTTGGTTTTCCTTCTGGGGGCTATGGCTACACCTTC	CASSKLGFPSGGYGYTF
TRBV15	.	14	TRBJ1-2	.	TGTGCCACCAGCGGTCTGGGCAGGGAGTATGGCTACACCTTC	CATSGLGREYGYTF
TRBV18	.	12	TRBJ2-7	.	TGTGCCAGCTCACCACAGGGACGGGAGCAGTACTTC	CASSPQGREQYF
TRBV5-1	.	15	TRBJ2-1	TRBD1	TGCGCCAGCAGCTTGTTGGGACAGGGCTACAATGAGCAGTTCTTC	CASSLLGQGYNEQFF
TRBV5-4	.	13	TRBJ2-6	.	TGTGCCAGCAGCTTCTCTGGGGCCAACGTCCTGACTTTC	CASSFSGANVLTF
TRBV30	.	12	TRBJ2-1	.	TGTGCCTGGAGGATCAGATACAATGAGCAGTTCTTC	CAWRIRYNEQFF
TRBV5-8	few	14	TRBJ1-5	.	TGTGCCAGCAGCCCTCGGCCCCTTAATCAGCCCCAGCATTTT	CASSPRPLNQPQHF
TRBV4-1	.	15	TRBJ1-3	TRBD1	TGCGCCAGCAGCCAAGGGGACAGGGGGAGAAACACCATATATTTT	CASSQGDRGRNTIYF
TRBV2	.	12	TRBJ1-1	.	TGTGCCAGCAGTCCTGATAACACTGAAGCTTTCTTT	CASSPDNTEAFF
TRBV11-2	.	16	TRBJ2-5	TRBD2	TGTGCCAGCAGCTTAGGGACTAGCGGGAGGGGCGAGACCCAGTACTTC	CASSLGTSGRGETQYF
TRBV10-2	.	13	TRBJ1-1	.	TGCGCCAGCAGCCTCGAGGGGACCCCTGAAGCTTTCTTT	CASSLEGTPEAFF
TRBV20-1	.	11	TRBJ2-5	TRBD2	TGCAGTTTCATAGCGGGAGAGACCCAGTACTTC	CSFIAGETQYF
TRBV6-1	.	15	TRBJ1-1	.	TGTGCCAGCAGTGAATCGCCGGCGGGTGACACTGAAGCTTTCTTT	CASSESPAGDTEAFF
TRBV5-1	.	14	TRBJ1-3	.	TGCGCCAGCAGCCTGGAACTCTCTGGAAACACCATATATTTT	CASSLELSGNTIYF
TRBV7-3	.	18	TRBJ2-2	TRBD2	TGTGCCAGCAGCTTAAGTCCTAGCGGGAGGGCCAGGACCGGGGAGCTGTTTTTT	CASSLSPSGRARTGELFF
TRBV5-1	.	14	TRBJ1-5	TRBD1	TGCGCCAGCAGCAGGGACAGCCCAAGTCAGCCCCAGCATTTT	CASSRDSPSQPQHF
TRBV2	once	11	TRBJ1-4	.	TGTGCCAGCAGGGTCGGGATAAGACTGTTTTTT	CASRVGIRLFF
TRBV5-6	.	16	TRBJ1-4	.	TGTGCCAGCAGCTTCTCAGTCAGCGGGTATGATGAAAAACTGTTTTTT	CASSFSVSGYDEKLFF
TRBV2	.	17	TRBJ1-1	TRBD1	TGTGCCAGCAGTGTTACGGGACAGGGGACGCGGGCGGGTGAAGCTTTCTTT	CASSVTGQGTRAGEAFF
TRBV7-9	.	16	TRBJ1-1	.	TGTGCCAGCAGCCCCGCCGGGGGGCGGTTAGGGTCTGAAGCTTTCTTT	CASSPAGGRLGSEAFF
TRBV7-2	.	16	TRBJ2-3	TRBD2	TGTGCCAGCAGCGCGCGAGCGGGGGGGCCTTCAGATACGCAGTATTTT	CASSARAGGPSDTQYF
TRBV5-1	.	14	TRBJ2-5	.	TGCGCCAGCAGCTCGGTGGGGGGAGAAGAGACCCAGTACTTC	CASSSVGGEETQYF
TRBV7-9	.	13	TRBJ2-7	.	TGTGCCAGCAGCCCGGACAATAACTACGAGCAGTACTTC	CASSPDNNYEQYF
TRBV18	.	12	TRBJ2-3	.	TGTGCCAGCTCAGCTAATAGAGATACGCAGTATTTT	CASSANRDTQYF
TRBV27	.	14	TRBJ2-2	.	TGTGCCAGCAGTTTCGGCAGGAACACCGGGGAGCTGTTTTTT	CASSFGRNTGELFF
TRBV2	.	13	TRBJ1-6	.	TGTGCCAGCACGACAGCCTATAATTCACCCCTCCACTTT	CASTTAYNSPLHF
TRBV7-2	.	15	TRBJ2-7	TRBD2	TGTGCCAGCAGCCCAGGACTAGCGGGATTTGGCGAGCAGTACTTC	CASSPGLAGFGEQYF
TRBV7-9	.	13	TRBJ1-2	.	TGTGCCAGCAGCCCCGGAGGGGAGGGGGGCTACACCTTC	CASSPGGEGGYTF
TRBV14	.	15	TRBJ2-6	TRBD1	TGTGCCAGCAGGAAGACAGGGACCGGGGCCAACGTCCTGACTTTC	CASRKTGTGANVLTF
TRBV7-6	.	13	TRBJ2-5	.	TGTGCCAGCAGCGCCGACGGCCAAGAGACCCAGTACTTC	CASSADGQETQYF
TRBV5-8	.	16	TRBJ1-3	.	TGTGCCAGCAGCTTGGGGAGCAGGAGCTCTGGAAACACCATATATTTT	CASSLGSRSSGNTIYF